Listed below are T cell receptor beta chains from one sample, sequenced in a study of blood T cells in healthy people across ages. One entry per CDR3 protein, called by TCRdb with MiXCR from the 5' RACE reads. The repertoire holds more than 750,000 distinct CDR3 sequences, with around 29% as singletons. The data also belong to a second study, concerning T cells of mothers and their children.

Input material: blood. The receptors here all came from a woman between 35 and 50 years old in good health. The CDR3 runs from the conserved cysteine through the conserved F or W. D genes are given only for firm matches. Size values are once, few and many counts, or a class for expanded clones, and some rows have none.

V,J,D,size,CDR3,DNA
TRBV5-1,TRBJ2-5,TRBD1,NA,CASSPLMDRGETQYF,TGCGCCAGCAGCCCCCTGATGGACAGGGGAGAGACCCAGTACTTC
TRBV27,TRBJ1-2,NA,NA,CASSLSAGVYGYTF,TGTGCCAGCAGTTTATCCGCAGGGGTCTATGGCTACACCTTC
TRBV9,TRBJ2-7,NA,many,CASSVDPDGYYEQYF,TGTGCCAGCAGCGTAGACCCTGACGGCTACTACGAGCAGTACTTC
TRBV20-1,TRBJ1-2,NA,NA,CSAPGTPANYGYTF,TGCAGTGCCCCGGGGACACCTGCTAACTATGGCTACACCTTC
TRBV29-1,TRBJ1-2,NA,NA,CSVYPRADGNYGYTF,TGCAGCGTTTATCCCCGGGCAGACGGTAACTATGGCTACACCTTC
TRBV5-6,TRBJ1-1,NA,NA,CASSIQGSGTEAFF,TGTGCCAGCAGCATCCAGGGTTCCGGCACTGAAGCTTTCTTT
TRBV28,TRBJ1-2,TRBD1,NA,CASSFPTGGNYGYTF,TGTGCCAGCAGTTTCCCGACAGGGGGCAACTATGGCTACACCTTC
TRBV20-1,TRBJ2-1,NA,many,CSAHPSGTNQYNEQFF,TGCAGTGCCCACCCCTCCGGGACAAACCAATACAATGAGCAGTTCTTC
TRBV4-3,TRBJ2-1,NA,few,CASSQDFRGGYNEQFF,TGCGCCAGCAGCCAAGATTTCAGGGGAGGTTACAATGAGCAGTTCTTC
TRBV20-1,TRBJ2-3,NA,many,CSAPKFTDTQYF,TGCAGTGCCCCTAAGTTCACAGATACGCAGTATTTT
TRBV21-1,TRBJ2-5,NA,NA,CASSKERGQETQYF,TGTGCCAGCAGCAAAGAGCGGGGACAAGAGACCCAGTACTTC
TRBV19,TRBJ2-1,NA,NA,CASSMPREGAIQFF,TGTGCCAGTAGTATGCCCCGGGAGGGGGCCATTCAGTTCTTC
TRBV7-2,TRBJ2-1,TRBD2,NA,CASKAGGQHNEQFF,TGTGCCAGCAAGGCGGGGGGGCAGCACAATGAGCAGTTCTTC
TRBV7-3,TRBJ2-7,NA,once,CASSTGFMSYNEQYF,TGTGCCAGCAGTACAGGGTTTATGTCCTACAATGAGCAGTACTTC
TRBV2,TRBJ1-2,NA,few,CASSEFLGGARGGYTF,TGTGCCAGCAGTGAATTCCTAGGGGGGGCACGGGGTGGCTACACCTTC
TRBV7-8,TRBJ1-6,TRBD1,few,CASSPQGGPSSSYNSPLHF,TGTGCCAGCAGCCCCCAGGGGGGCCCCTCAAGCTCCTATAATTCACCCCTCCACTTT
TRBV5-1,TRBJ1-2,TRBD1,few,CASSSPDRGNGYTF,TGCGCCAGCAGCTCGCCCGACAGGGGAAATGGCTACACCTTC
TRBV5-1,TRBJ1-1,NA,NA,CASSGQTNTEAFF,TGCGCCAGCAGTGGACAGACTAACACTGAAGCTTTCTTT
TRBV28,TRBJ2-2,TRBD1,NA,CASIAGDRGQVGELFF,TGTGCCAGCATCGCGGGAGACAGGGGGCAGGTCGGGGAGCTGTTTTTT
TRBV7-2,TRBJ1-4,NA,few,CASSLGWANEKLFF,TGTGCCAGCAGCCTAGGTTGGGCTAATGAAAAACTGTTTTTT
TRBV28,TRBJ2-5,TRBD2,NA,CASRGGFQETQYF,TGTGCCAGCCGCGGGGGTTTCCAAGAGACCCAGTACTTC
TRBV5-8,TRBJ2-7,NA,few,CASSLAAGSHEQYF,TGTGCCAGCAGCTTGGCCGCGGGATCCCACGAGCAGTACTTC
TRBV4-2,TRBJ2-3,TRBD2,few,CASSQDGAGGPSADTQYF,TGTGCCAGCAGCCAAGATGGAGCGGGGGGGCCAAGTGCAGATACGCAGTATTTT
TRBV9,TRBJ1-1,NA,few,CASSPRTAMNTEAFF,TGTGCCAGCAGCCCCCGGACAGCCATGAACACTGAAGCTTTCTTT
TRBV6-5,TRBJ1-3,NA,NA,CASSYSTPIYSGGPGNTIYF,TGTGCCAGCAGTTACTCCACTCCAATTTACTCCGGGGGGCCGGGAAACACCATATATTTT
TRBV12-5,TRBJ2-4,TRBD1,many,CASGLVHGQGSPLVKNIQYF,TGTGCTAGTGGTTTGGTACACGGACAGGGGTCTCCTTTAGTCAAAAACATTCAGTACTTC
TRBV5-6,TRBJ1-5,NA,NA,CASSLGGVYSNQPQHF,TGTGCCAGCAGCTTGGGAGGGGTATATAGCAATCAGCCCCAGCATTTT
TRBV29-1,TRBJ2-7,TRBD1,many,CSVDGSPGQGASEQYF,TGCAGCGTTGATGGATCCCCGGGACAGGGGGCGTCCGAGCAGTACTTC
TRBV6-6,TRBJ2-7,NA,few,CASSGTGRTGSYEQYF,TGTGCCAGCAGTGGCACCGGCCGGACTGGTTCCTACGAGCAGTACTTC
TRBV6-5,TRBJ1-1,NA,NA,CASSSYSNTEAFF,TGTGCCAGCAGTAGCTACTCAAACACTGAAGCTTTCTTT
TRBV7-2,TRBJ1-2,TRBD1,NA,CASSLTQGGGSYTF,TGTGCCAGCAGCCTGACCCAAGGGGGCGGGAGCTACACCTTC
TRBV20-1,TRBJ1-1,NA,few,CSASTGGRGTEAFF,TGCAGTGCTAGTACGGGGGGCAGGGGTACTGAAGCTTTCTTT
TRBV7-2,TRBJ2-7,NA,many,CASSLHWSYEQYF,TGTGCCAGCAGCTTACATTGGTCCTACGAGCAGTACTTC
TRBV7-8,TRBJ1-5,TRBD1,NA,CASSREDRGSNQPQHF,TGTGCCAGCAGCCGAGAGGACAGGGGCTCCAATCAGCCCCAGCATTTT
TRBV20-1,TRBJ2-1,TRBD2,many,CSARTRLAGGIGEQFF,TGCAGTGCCCGAACCCGACTAGCGGGGGGCATCGGTGAGCAGTTCTTC
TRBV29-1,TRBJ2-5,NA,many,CSVGGGSQETQYF,TGCAGCGTGGGGGGTGGCAGCCAAGAGACCCAGTACTTC
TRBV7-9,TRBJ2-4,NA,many,CASSSLATAKNIQYF,TGTGCCAGCAGCTCGCTAGCTACAGCCAAAAACATTCAGTACTTC